The rows below give T cell receptor beta chains drawn from one sample of a study of response to subunit inactivated influenza vaccine. TCRdb called the RT-PCR reads again in MiXCR, with one record for every CDR3 protein. The sample lists roughly 460,000 distinct CDR3 sequences; 11% were seen once. The source was PBMCs from blood, collected 40 to 50 days after vaccination. These receptor sequences come from a man aged 45 to 65 who received an inactivated influenza vaccine. Each CDR3 is given with its conserved first and last residue. A D gene is named only where the DNA matches it firmly. Expanded clones get a size class; other rows say once, few or many, or leave the size out.

abundance: -; d_gene: TRBD2; v_gene: TRBV20-1; j_gene: TRBJ2-3; CDR3nt: TGCAGTGCTAGGACGGGGAGGGCCTCCGGCACAGATACGCAGTATTTT; CDR3aa: CSARTGRASGTDTQYF
abundance: many; d_gene: -; v_gene: TRBV10-2; j_gene: TRBJ2-7; CDR3nt: TGCGCCAGCGGCAAAAGGGAAGTTACCTACGAGCAGTACTTC; CDR3aa: CASGKREVTYEQYF
abundance: few; d_gene: TRBD1; v_gene: TRBV11-3; j_gene: TRBJ2-1; CDR3nt: TGTGCCAGCAGCTTAGTTTTCCCCTTGGATATTGTAGGGGGCCTTGCCTACAATGAGCAGTTCTTC; CDR3aa: CASSLVFPLDIVGGLAYNEQFF
abundance: few; d_gene: -; v_gene: TRBV2; j_gene: TRBJ1-2; CDR3nt: TGTGCCAGCACCATTAGACAGGCAACTAACTATGGCTACACCTTC; CDR3aa: CASTIRQATNYGYTF
abundance: few; d_gene: -; v_gene: TRBV6-2/TRBV6-3; j_gene: TRBJ2-1; CDR3nt: TGTGCCAGCAGTTCGTCTAGCGTCGCTGAGCAGTTCTTC; CDR3aa: CASSSSSVAEQFF
abundance: -; d_gene: -; v_gene: TRBV10-3; j_gene: TRBJ2-2; CDR3nt: TGTGCCATCAGTGGAGACACCGGGGAGCTGTTTTTT; CDR3aa: CAISGDTGELFF
abundance: -; d_gene: TRBD1; v_gene: TRBV6-1; j_gene: TRBJ2-1; CDR3nt: TGTGCCAGCAGCGGACAGGGAGGTGAGCAGTTCTTC; CDR3aa: CASSGQGGEQFF
abundance: -; d_gene: -; v_gene: TRBV6-5; j_gene: TRBJ1-1; CDR3nt: TGTGCCAGCAGCTACCACCCTTATGAGGGGAGCACTGAAGCTTTCTTT; CDR3aa: CASSYHPYEGSTEAFF
abundance: many; d_gene: -; v_gene: TRBV3-1; j_gene: TRBJ1-4; CDR3nt: TGTGCCAGCAGCCAGGGGCGAGAAAAACTGTTTTTT; CDR3aa: CASSQGREKLFF
abundance: -; d_gene: TRBD2; v_gene: TRBV9; j_gene: TRBJ2-1; CDR3nt: TGTGCCAGCAGCGTAGCTACCGGGACTAGCGGGGTTTACAATGAGCAGTTCTTC; CDR3aa: CASSVATGTSGVYNEQFF
abundance: many; d_gene: TRBD1; v_gene: TRBV5-1; j_gene: TRBJ1-1; CDR3nt: TGCGCCAGCAGCTGGGGACAGGGGCTTTACACTGAAGCTTTCTTT; CDR3aa: CASSWGQGLYTEAFF
abundance: -; d_gene: TRBD2; v_gene: TRBV20-1; j_gene: TRBJ2-5; CDR3nt: TGCAGTGCTATACGTCCAACCGGGACTAGATGGGGTGGGGACCAAGAGACCCAGTACTTC; CDR3aa: CSAIRPTGTRWGGDQETQYF
abundance: many; d_gene: TRBD1; v_gene: TRBV20-1; j_gene: TRBJ1-5; CDR3nt: TGCAGTGCTAGACCGGGACAGGATCATCAGCCCCAGCATTTT; CDR3aa: CSARPGQDHQPQHF
abundance: few; d_gene: -; v_gene: TRBV19; j_gene: TRBJ1-5; CDR3nt: TGTGCCAGTAGTACTTACGACAGCATCGGTCAGCCCCAGCATTTT; CDR3aa: CASSTYDSIGQPQHF
abundance: -; d_gene: -; v_gene: TRBV5-6; j_gene: TRBJ2-2; CDR3nt: TGTGCCAGCAGCTTGCCGGGGGGCGCGAACACCGGGGAGCTGTTTTTT; CDR3aa: CASSLPGGANTGELFF
abundance: many; d_gene: -; v_gene: TRBV15; j_gene: TRBJ2-1; CDR3nt: TGTGCCACCAGCTCTCTGTATGAGCAGTTCTTC; CDR3aa: CATSSLYEQFF
abundance: -; d_gene: -; v_gene: TRBV29-1; j_gene: TRBJ2-5; CDR3nt: TGCAGCGTTGAAGATCGGTACCAAGAGACCCAGTACTTC; CDR3aa: CSVEDRYQETQYF